These 25 T cell receptor beta chains came from one sample sequenced in a study of blood T cell repertoires in COVID-19. Clones were sequenced by immunoSEQ multiplex PCR, and TCRdb holds only the in-frame ones, with some missing. The repertoire holds about 190,000 clones, with about four fifths as singletons. The sequenced sample was peripheral blood. These receptors were taken from a woman of 80 years or more with active or convalescent COVID-19.

J is TRBJ2-1 and V is TRBV11-2; 10 positions agree with TRBD1. J gave up 8 bases and V 3 bases, and 4 bases lay outside the gene matches. The CDR3 contains 14 residues. Germline lookup yields CDR1 SGHAT and CDR2 FQNNGV. Here the CDR3 DNA reads TGTGCCAGCAGCTTCGACAGGGGGCCCCATGAGCAGTTCTTC. Translated: CASSFDRGPHEQFF.

The chain is built from TRBV2 and TRBJ1-2; 9 nucleotides agree with TRBD1. The length of the CDR3 is 15 residues. Germline CDR1 is SNHLY and CDR2 is FYNNEI. Germline trimming cut 6 bases from V and 8 bases from J; bases unmatched to any gene: 13. CDR3 nucleotides: TGTGCCAGCAGCGAGACACAGGGGGCGACGTCCGGCTACACCTTC. Translated, it gives CASSETQGATSGYTF.

The chain couples TRBV19 to TRBJ1-5; TRBD1 matches 7 bases. CDR3 length: 16 amino acids. Germline trimming cut 4 bases from V and 0 bases from J; bases unmatched to any gene: 6. Germline values: CDR1 LNHDA, CDR2 SQIVND (reference sequence). CDR3 residues: CASSTRDRYSNQPQHF. For the CDR3, the DNA is TGTGCCAGTAGTACCCGGGACAGATATAGCAATCAGCCCCAGCATTTT.

V and J are TRBV2 and TRBJ1-3, with D possibly being TRBD1 (5 bases). Germline V gene data show CDR1 as SNHLY and CDR2 as FYNNEI. This CDR3 region has 15 residues. V was cut by 6 bases and J by 4 bases, with 16 bases left in between. The CDR3 DNA sequence: TGTGCCAGCAGCCCGGGGGGGACTGCCGGAAACACCATATATTTT. It specifies CASSPGGTAGNTIYF.

The genes are TRBV5-6 and TRBJ1-5, with a possible D match to TRBD1 (5 bases). The V and J ends lost 2 bases and 2 bases respectively, with 11 bases between them. CDR3 size: 15 residues. The germline CDR1 and CDR2 sequences are SGHDT and YYEEEE. CDR3 in DNA: TGTGCCAGCAGCTTTAAGGGGCCCGGCAATCAGCCCCAGCATTTT. Translating gives CASSFKGPGNQPQHF.

This clone was seen just once. This sequence joins TRBV9 and TRBJ2-2, with TRBD2 identical over 13 bases. Germline V CDR1 and CDR2: SGDLS, YYNGEE. The J segment lost 6 bases and the V segment lost 3 bases, leaving 5 bases of the junction unmatched. This CDR3 region has 16 residues. In DNA, the CDR3 is TGTGCCAGCAGCGGAATACTAGCGGGAGGGTCCGGGGAGCTGTTTTTT. It codes for CASSGILAGGSGELFF.

The V call is TRBV7-3, the J call TRBJ2-2; 15 nucleotides agree with TRBD2. CDR1 and CDR2 from the germline V gene are SGHTA and FQGTGA. After removal of 5 bases from V and 6 bases from J, the junction contained 10 bases not matched to a gene. This CDR3 has 18 residues. CDR3 in amino acids: CASSPGLAGGAEPGELFF. In DNA, the CDR3 is TGTGCCAGCAGCCCGGGACTAGCGGGAGGAGCCGAACCCGGGGAGCTGTTTTTT. Looking up the rest from reference TRBV7-3 and TRBJ2-2 gives the full variable domain: GAGVSQTPSNKVTEKGKYVELRCDPISGHTALYWYRQSLGQGPEFLIYFQGTGAADDSGLPNDRFFAVRPEGSVSTLKIQRTERGDSAVYLCASSPGLAGGAEPGELFFGEGSRLTVL.

This clone was observed a handful of times. The chain joins TRBV2 to TRBJ1-4; no clear D gene. The CDR3 extends over 11 amino acids. The germline V gene has CDR1 SNHLY and CDR2 FYNNEI. V was clipped by 7 bases and J by 12 bases, with 12 bases between them. The CDR3 region has the DNA TGTGCCAGCACGAGCGGCGGGGAACTGTTTTTT. Protein: CASTSGGELFF.

This sequence joins TRBV6-5 and TRBJ1-5, with D maybe TRBD1 (6 bases). CDR3 length: 15 residues. Deletions cut 10 bases from V and 0 bases from J, with 16 bases between. CDR1 is MNHEY, CDR2 SVGAGI, per germline. The DNA of the CDR3 is TGTGCCATCGGGACATACTCGAATAGCAATCAGCCCCAGCATTTT. It translates to CAIGTYSNSNQPQHF.

The chain uses TRBV28 and TRBJ2-7; D may be TRBD1 (6 bases). The CDR3 is made up of 15 amino acids. Between the trimmed V and J ends, which lost 9 bases and 6 bases, there was a span of 24 bases. Germline loops: CDR1 MDHEN, CDR2 SYDVKM. The CDR3, as DNA: TGTGCCAGTACCCCCGACGGCAGGGGAGCAGGCGAGCAGTACTTC. This gives the protein CASTPDGRGAGEQYF.

V usage is TRBV2 and J usage is TRBJ1-5; 10 bases fit TRBD1. Germline V lookup: CDR1 SNHLY, CDR2 FYNNEI. CDR3 size: 14 residues. The V gene end was trimmed by 7 bases and the J gene end by 3 bases; junction bases not matched to a gene: 3. The CDR3 loop reads CASNGQGDNQPQHF. Written as DNA, the CDR3 is TGTGCCAGCAACGGACAGGGGGACAATCAGCCCCAGCATTTT.

Here the CDR3 DNA reads TGTGCCAGCAGCGATGACAGGGGGCTTCTAGGTTCACCCCTCCACTTT. It translates to CASSDDRGLLGSPLHF. The chain joins TRBV5-6 to TRBJ1-6, with TRBD1 matching over 10 bases. Trimming cost V 4 bases and J 9 bases; bases outside gene matches: 10. This CDR3 contains 16 residues. Germline assignment: CDR1 SGHDT and CDR2 YYEEEE.

This rearrangement joins TRBV5-1 to TRBJ2-7; the match to TRBD2 covers 9 bases. Germline values: CDR1 SGHRS, CDR2 YFSETQ. This CDR3 has 15 amino acids. Trimming at V came to 2 bases and at J to 7 bases, leaving 10 bases not matched to a gene. In nucleotides, the CDR3 is TGCGCCAGCAGCTTCTACCGCGGGAGGGCCAATGAGCAGTACTTC. Amino acid sequence: CASSFYRGRANEQYF. The variable domain in full, with the rest retrieved from reference TRBV5-1 and TRBJ2-7, is KAGVTQTPRYLIKTRGQQVTLSCSPISGHRSVSWYQQTPGQGLQFLFEYFSETQRNKGNFPGRFSGRQFSNSRSEMNVSTLELGDSALYLCASSFYRGRANEQYFGPGTRLTVT.

The rearrangement joins TRBV28 to TRBJ2-2; TRBD1 aligns across 7 bases. The germline V gene encodes CDR1 MDHEN and CDR2 SYDVKM. V was clipped by 1 base and J by 6 bases; unmatched bases: 11. The CDR3 contains 17 residues. CDR3 sequence reads: CASSLSEGRGKAGELFF. CDR3 bases: TGTGCCAGCAGTTTATCCGAGGGCAGGGGGAAGGCCGGGGAGCTGTTTTTT. The full variable domain, completed using reference TRBV28 and TRBJ2-2, is DVKVTQSSRYLVKRTGEKVFLECVQDMDHENMFWYRQDPGLGLRLIYFSYDVKMKEKGDIPEGYSVSREKKERFSLILESASTNQTSMYLCASSLSEGRGKAGELFFGEGSRLTVL.

The table lists this clone with many counts. The chain carries TRBV6-2 or TRBV6-3 and TRBJ1-6; D unclear. The CDR3 runs 13 residues. The V end was cut by 2 bases, the J end by 7 bases, with 6 bases between. From germline, CDR1 is MNHEY and CDR2 SVGEGT. The CDR3 DNA sequence: TGTGCCAGCAGTTACATCGGGAATTCACCCCTCCACTTT. This gives the protein CASSYIGNSPLHF.

V is TRBV28 and J is TRBJ2-4, with D possibly being TRBD1 (5 bases). Germline V gene lookup returns CDR1 MDHEN and CDR2 SYDVKM. This CDR3 region has 15 residues. V lost 6 bases and J 0 bases, leaving 12 bases between the germline ends. CDR3 bases: TGTGCCAGCAGCCGCCTGGGGCTAGCCAAAAACATTCAGTACTTC. This encodes CASSRLGLAKNIQYF.

This clone was observed a few times. The chain links TRBV5-4 to TRBJ2-7; 10 nucleotides agree with TRBD2. CDR3 size: 15 residues. Losses at the gene ends were 4 bases for V and 5 bases for J; bases not matched to a gene: 9. In germline, CDR1 is SGHNT, CDR2 YYREEE (reference sequence). The CDR3 loop is CASSITGTSVDEQYF. The CDR3 region has the DNA TGTGCCAGCAGCATCACCGGGACTAGCGTCGACGAGCAGTACTTC.

The chain recombines TRBV19 with TRBJ1-1, with 11 positions matching TRBD1. Unmatched junction bases numbered 9, after V lost 8 bases and J lost 4 bases. Germline assignment: CDR1 LNHDA and CDR2 SQIVND (reference sequence). This CDR3 has 15 residues. The CDR3 region is CASRTGGLRSTEAFF. CDR3 bases: TGTGCCAGTCGGACAGGGGGCTTGCGGAGCACTGAAGCTTTCTTT.

The chain employs TRBV6-5 and TRBJ2-1; 7 nucleotides match TRBD1. Trimming removed 7 bases from V and 6 bases from J; junction bases left unmatched: 9. CDR1 and CDR2 (germline): MNHEY, SVGAGI. The CDR3 runs to 14 residues. CDR3 in DNA: TGTGCCAGCACTAAAGGGGACAGACCCAATGAGCAGTTCTTC. Translated, it gives CASTKGDRPNEQFF.

This rearrangement joins TRBV6-5 to TRBJ1-3; D remains ambiguous. Germline V gene sequence: CDR1 MNHEY, CDR2 SVGAGI. Trimming took 4 bases from V and 0 from J, leaving 13 bases between them. CDR3 size: 16 residues. This CDR3 is CASSSSGSPSGNTIYF. The CDR3 DNA sequence: TGTGCCAGCAGTTCCTCCGGGTCCCCCTCTGGAAACACCATATATTTT.

The chain couples TRBV11-2 to TRBJ2-1; tentatively, D is TRBD2 (5 bases). Deletions cut 6 bases from V and 3 bases from J, with 18 bases between. The CDR3 covers 16 residues. Germline-derived CDR1 and CDR2 are SGHAT and FQNNGV. The CDR3 loop reads CASSRSARFLYNEQFF. The DNA of the CDR3 is TGTGCCAGCAGTCGTAGCGCTAGGTTTCTCTACAATGAGCAGTTCTTC.

V is TRBV11-2 and J is TRBJ2-1, with 9 positions matching TRBD1. The CDR3 spans 16 residues. V was clipped by 5 bases and J by 2 bases; unmatched bases: 7. Looked up from germline, CDR1 is SGHAT and CDR2 is FQNNGV. CDR3 region: CASSDHGTGTYNEQFF. In DNA form, the CDR3 reads TGTGCCAGCAGCGATCACGGGACAGGGACCTACAATGAGCAGTTCTTC.

J is TRBJ1-1 and V is TRBV5-5, with a possible D match to TRBD1 (5 bases). This CDR3 is built from 13 residues. V gave up 3 bases and J gave up 5 bases, with 11 bases separating them. Germline V gene lookup returns CDR1 SGHKS and CDR2 YYEKEE (reference sequence). CDR3 region: CASSSQGGTEAFF. Written as DNA, the CDR3 is TGTGCCAGCAGCTCCCAGGGAGGGACTGAAGCTTTCTTT.

The V gene is TRBV7-9, the J gene TRBJ2-1; D possibly corresponds to TRBD2 (6 bases). Trimming removed 2 bases from V and 7 bases from J, with 27 bases in between. Looked up from germline, CDR1 is SEHNR and CDR2 is FQNEAQ (reference sequence). There are 19 residues in the CDR3. This chain's CDR3 is CASSLNPLWDSYRWNEQFF. In DNA, the CDR3 is TGTGCCAGCAGCTTAAATCCCCTTTGGGACTCTTATCGTTGGAATGAGCAGTTCTTC.

The V call is TRBV5-8, the J call TRBJ2-3; 9 nucleotides align to TRBD2. Per the germline V gene, CDR1 is SGHTS and CDR2 is YDEGEE. V dropped 4 bases and J dropped 2; count of bases not matched to a gene: 5. This CDR3 region has 15 residues. This chain's CDR3 is CASSRPGLATDTQYF. For the CDR3, the DNA is TGTGCCAGCAGCCGACCGGGACTAGCCACAGATACGCAGTATTTT.